This TCR beta chain appears in the sequencing data of a study of blood T cells in healthy people across ages. Points from the study as a whole: Roughly linear age-related decline in beta diversity appeared, significant by age roughly 40. It was the long-lived donors that had more naive CD4+ cells and higher diversity than aged donors.

About this clonotype: Antigen specificity is unknown.

They isolated at least 7 million PBMCs from each sample. Total RNA was isolated from each sample in quantities of at least 6 micrograms. Together with a sample-barcoded 5' primer, a J-beta primer mix was included in a second PCR lasting about 6 to 12 cycles. TCRdb recomputed calls from the 5' RACE reads with MiXCR, one row per CDR3 protein. The repertoire holds about 1.8 million distinct CDR3 sequences, with roughly 52% as singletons. The receptor's source is a woman aged 40 to 49 in good health. The source material was blood.

CDR3 residues: CASSFEGETEAFF. The CDR3 nucleotides read TGTGCCAGCAGTTTTGAGGGGGAAACTGAAGCTTTCTTT. This chain joins TRBV7-9 and TRBJ1-1; perhaps TRBD1 as D (6 bases). This CDR3 region has 13 residues. The V gene lost 6 bases and the J gene lost 5 bases, with 13 bases spanning the gap. The germline V gene has CDR1 SEHNR and CDR2 FQNEAQ (reference sequence).